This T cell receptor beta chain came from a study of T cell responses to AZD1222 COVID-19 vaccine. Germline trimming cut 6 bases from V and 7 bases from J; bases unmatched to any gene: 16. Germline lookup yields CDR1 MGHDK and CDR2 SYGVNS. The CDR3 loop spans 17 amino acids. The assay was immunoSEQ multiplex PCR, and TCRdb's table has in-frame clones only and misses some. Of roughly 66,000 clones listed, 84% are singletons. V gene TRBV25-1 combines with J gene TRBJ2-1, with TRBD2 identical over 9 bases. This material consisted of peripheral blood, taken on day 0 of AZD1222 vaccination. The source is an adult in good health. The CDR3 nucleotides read TGTGCCAGCAGCAGCCCCCCCTGGGCGGGGGGGCGGAATGAGCAGTTCTTC. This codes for CASSSPPWAGGRNEQFF.